This T cell receptor beta chain was recovered during a study of shared clonotypes between healthy human individuals. Between the trimmed V and J ends, which lost 3 bases and 5 bases, there was a span of 17 bases. Germline V CDR1 and CDR2: SEHNR, FQNEAQ (reference sequence). This CDR3 is built from 16 residues. Sorted subsets were amplified in replicate PCRs using 150 to 250 ng DNA, 32,000 or so T cell genomes. The method was immunoSEQ multiplex PCR; TCRdb's version includes in-frame clones alone and lacks a portion of them. Here the sample spans about a million clones, about 72% being singletons. Sequenced input: memory CD4+ T cells from PBMCs. Noted subset: CD45RA-negative fraction. V usage is TRBV7-9 and J usage is TRBJ2-4; D gene ambiguous. This clonotype was obtained from a man younger than 30 in good health. Some clones in this sample may be carry-over from other donors' samples. The CDR3 reads CASSFSATWKENIQYF. The CDR3 coding sequence is TGTGCCAGCAGCTTTTCGGCCACCTGGAAGGAAAACATTCAGTACTTC.